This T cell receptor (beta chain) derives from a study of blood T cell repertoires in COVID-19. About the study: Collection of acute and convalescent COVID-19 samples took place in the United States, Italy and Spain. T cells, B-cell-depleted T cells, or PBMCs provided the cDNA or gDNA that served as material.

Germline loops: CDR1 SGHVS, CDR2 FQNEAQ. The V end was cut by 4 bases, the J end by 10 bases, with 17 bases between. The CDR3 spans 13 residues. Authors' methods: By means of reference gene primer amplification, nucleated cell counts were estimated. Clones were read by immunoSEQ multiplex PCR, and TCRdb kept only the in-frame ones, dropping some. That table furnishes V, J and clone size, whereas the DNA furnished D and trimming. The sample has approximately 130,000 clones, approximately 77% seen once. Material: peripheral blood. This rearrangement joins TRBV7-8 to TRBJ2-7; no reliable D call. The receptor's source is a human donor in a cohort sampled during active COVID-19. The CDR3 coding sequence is TGTGCCAGCAGCTCCAACGTGGTAGAGTTACAGTACTTC. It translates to CASSSNVVELQYF. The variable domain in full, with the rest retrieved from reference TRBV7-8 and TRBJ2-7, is GAGVSQSPRYKVAKRGQDVALRCDPISGHVSLFWYQQALGQGPEFLTYFQNEAQLDKSGLPSDRFFAERPEGSVSTLKIQRTQQEDSAVYLCASSSNVVELQYFGPGTRLTVT.